This TCR beta chain was captured by sequencing in a study of shared clonotypes between healthy human individuals. Study conclusions and caveats: On the whole, naive subsets had larger estimated richness than memory subsets had. Generation probabilities of non-shared clonotypes were lower (relative to those shared by all four donors).

Details on this clone: Its antigen is unknown.

It was CD45RO-negative cells, positively selected for CCR7, that made up naive CD8 cells, with terminally differentiated effector memory CD45RA+ cells excluded. Profiled with immunoSEQ multiplex PCR; TCRdb holds only in-frame clones, not every one. This sample has 1.5 million to 2.5 million clones, with about 94% found just once. Deletions cut 0 bases from V and 5 bases from J, with 19 bases between. Germline V gene lookup returns CDR1 MGHRA and CDR2 YSYEKL. This CDR3 has 17 amino acids. This TCR was sampled from a man between 18 and 29 years old in good health. Input material: naive CD8+ T cells sorted from blood. The chain recombines TRBV4-1 with TRBJ2-5; no clear D. The CDR3 DNA follows: TGCGCCAGCAGCCAAGAATATGGAACGCTAGTCGGTGAGACCCAGTACTTC. This codes for CASSQEYGTLVGETQYF.